What follows are 15 T cell receptor beta chains derived from one specimen sequenced in a study of STAT5B mutations in CD4+ large granular lymphocyte leukemia (dated by TCRdb to 2022 to 2024). Library generation was performed with the immunoSEQ multiplex PCR assay. The table comes from immuneACCESS by way of TCRdb, which keeps in-frame sequences with V and J called. Part of the clones is missing from these tables; in studies checked, under half for an unresolved V gene and the rest for unknown reasons. This sample gives under 40,000 clones in total; 70% to 80% of them show up just once. Of the sample, around 0.44% falls within the top ten clones. The sequenced sample was CD4+ T cells from blood buffy coats. The receptors were gathered from a human donor in good health.

V gene TRBV11-2 combines with J gene TRBJ1-3; 7 bases match TRBD1. The ends lost 3 bases at V and 3 bases at J; junction bases unmatched: 8. Germline CDR1 reads SGHAT; CDR2 reads FQNNGV. The CDR3 covers 16 residues. Here the CDR3 DNA reads TGTGCCAGCAGCTTCTCTAGGGGGCAAAGTGGAAACACCATATATTTT. Protein product: CASSFSRGQSGNTIYF. Based on the CDR3 plus reference TRBV11-2 and TRBJ1-3, the full variable domain is EAGVAQSPRYKIIEKRQSVAFWCNPISGHATLYWYQQILGQGPKLLIQFQNNGVVDDSQLPKDRFSAERLKGVDSTLKIQPAKLEDSAVYLCASSFSRGQSGNTIYFGEGSWLTVV.

The chain is built from TRBV28 and TRBJ1-1; D remains unclear. Germline CDR1 is MDHEN and CDR2 is SYDVKM. The V gene lost 5 bases and the J gene lost 0 bases, with 10 bases spanning the gap. The CDR3 is 14 amino acids. The chain's CDR3 is CASSPLRVNTEAFF. The CDR3 DNA reads as TGTGCCAGCAGTCCCTTGAGGGTGAACACTGAAGCTTTCTTT. Looking up the rest from reference TRBV28 and TRBJ1-1 gives the full variable domain: DVKVTQSSRYLVKRTGEKVFLECVQDMDHENMFWYRQDPGLGLRLIYFSYDVKMKEKGDIPEGYSVSREKKERFSLILESASTNQTSMYLCASSPLRVNTEAFFGQGTRLTVV.

Here the CDR3 DNA reads TGTGCCAGCAGTGAAAGTTTCCCGGGGGACATTCAGTACTTC. This codes for CASSESFPGDIQYF. The genes are TRBV6-1 and TRBJ2-4, with a tentative D call TRBD2 (6 bases). This CDR3 comprises 14 residues. The V end lost 2 bases, the J end lost 8 bases, and 13 bases lay between the germline ends. The germline V gene has CDR1 MNHNS and CDR2 SASEGT.

The rearrangement uses TRBV4-2 and TRBJ2-5; TRBD1 matches 11 bases. The length of the CDR3 is 17 residues. Germline CDR1 is LGHNA and CDR2 is YNFKEQ. Trimming at V came to 3 bases and at J to 2 bases, leaving 8 bases not matched to a gene. CDR3 nucleotides: TGTGCCAGCAGCCAGTCAACCGGGACAGGGGGGCAAGAGACCCAGTACTTC. It yields the protein CASSQSTGTGGQETQYF.

The V call is TRBV18, the J call TRBJ1-3, with D unresolved. The length of the CDR3 is 15 residues. V shed 3 bases and J shed 2 bases, with 11 bases lying between them. Germline V gene data show CDR1 as KGHSH and CDR2 as LQKENI. In DNA, the CDR3 is TGTGCCAGCTCACCCCCGGTCAATACTGGAAACACCATATATTTT. Its protein product is CASSPPVNTGNTIYF.

V usage is TRBV27 and J usage is TRBJ1-4; D remains ambiguous. The germline CDR1 and CDR2 sequences are MNHEY and SMNVEV (reference sequence). The CDR3 is 13 amino acids. Trimming took 5 bases from V and 5 from J, leaving 9 bases between them. The chain's CDR3 is CASSRVGNEKLFF. In nucleotides, the CDR3 is TGTGCCAGCAGTAGGGTGGGGAATGAAAAACTGTTTTTT.

V gene TRBV10-3 combines with J gene TRBJ1-1; TRBD1 agrees at 7 bases. V lost 4 bases, J lost 3 bases, and 8 bases stayed unmatched. CDR3 length equals 15 residues. Germline V gives CDR1 ENHRY, CDR2 SYGVKD. CDR3 bases: TGTGCCATCAGTGGCGACAGGGCCGCGGACACTGAAGCTTTCTTT. Its protein product is CAISGDRAADTEAFF.

In its sample, this clone was seen a few times. The CDR3 nucleotides are TGTGCCTGCCAACGCCCGGCCACTGAAGCTTTCTTT. This translates into CACQRPATEAFF. J is TRBJ1-1 and V is TRBV30; D remains unclear. Germline CDR1 and CDR2: GTSNPN and SVGIG (reference sequence). Trimming left V 6 bases short and J 4 bases short, with 12 bases between. CDR3 size: 12 residues.

The V and J genes are TRBV6-1 and TRBJ1-1; D call uncertain. The CDR3 contains 16 residues. Germline V gene lookup returns CDR1 MNHNS and CDR2 SASEGT. V lost 4 bases, J lost 0 bases, and 15 bases lay in between. The CDR3 coding sequence is TGTGCCAGCAGTGGAGGAGAGTCGGGGATGAACACTGAAGCTTTCTTT. Translated, it gives CASSGGESGMNTEAFF.

This clone was detected only a few times. The CDR3 here is CSVEDHRTGDYEQYF. CDR3 sequence (DNA): TGCAGCGTTGAAGATCATCGGACAGGGGACTACGAGCAGTACTTC. V and J are TRBV29-1 and TRBJ2-7, with 9 bases that match TRBD1. Germline lookup yields CDR1 SQVTM and CDR2 ANQGSEA. The CDR3 is 15 amino acids. The V and J ends lost 0 bases and 3 bases, in that order; junction bases with no gene match: 6.

The chain links TRBV28 to TRBJ1-5; D call uncertain. Trimming took 3 bases from V and 0 from J, leaving 15 bases between them. CDR3 size: 17 residues. The germline V gene encodes CDR1 MDHEN and CDR2 SYDVKM. The DNA of the CDR3 is TGTGCCAGCAGTTTGTCATGGCAGGCTTATAGCAATCAGCCCCAGCATTTT. It codes for CASSLSWQAYSNQPQHF.

V and J are TRBV7-8 and TRBJ2-3; TRBD2 matches at 8 bases. Germline lookup yields CDR1 SGHVS and CDR2 FQNEAQ. V lost 0 bases to trimming and J lost 1 base; unmatched junction nucleotides: 9. This CDR3 region has 18 residues. CDR3 bases: TGTGCCAGCAGCTTAGCGTTGGCGCGGGGGGTGGGCACAGATACGCAGTATTTT. It codes for CASSLALARGVGTDTQYF.

This clone was picked up one time. The chain is built from TRBV6-1 and TRBJ1-5; D remains unclear. Trimming removed 7 bases at V and 4 bases at J, with 14 bases between. CDR1 is MNHNS, CDR2 SASEGT, per germline. There are 14 residues in the CDR3. The CDR3 reads CASIQEPTNQPQHF. The CDR3 coding sequence is TGTGCCAGCATCCAGGAGCCCACAAATCAGCCCCAGCATTTT.

CDR3 sequence (DNA): TGTGCCAGCAGGGGACAGGCGAACACTGAAGCTTTCTTT. It yields the protein CASRGQANTEAFF. The genes are TRBV28 and TRBJ1-1; 8 bases line up with TRBD1. This CDR3 spans 13 amino acids. CDR1 MDHEN and CDR2 SYDVKM come from the germline V gene. With V trimmed by 6 bases and J by 1 base, 1 base remained unmatched.

V usage is TRBV28 and J usage is TRBJ1-2; D is undetermined. The CDR3 runs 11 residues. Per the germline V gene, CDR1 is MDHEN and CDR2 is SYDVKM. Trimming removed 8 bases from V and 8 bases from J, with 12 bases in between. CDR3 DNA sequence: TGTGCCAGCGGTAACACGGGGGGCTACACCTTC. Protein: CASGNTGGYTF.